This T cell receptor beta chain was sequenced during a study of control samples from healthy donors and cancer patients. Looked up from germline, CDR1 is LNHDA and CDR2 is SQIVND (reference sequence). This CDR3 is 13 amino acids long. V was cut by 3 bases and J by 9 bases, with 12 bases left in between. Repertoires were generated with immunoSEQ multiplex PCR, while TCRdb's copy carries only in-frame clones and drops some. Of 150,000 or so clones in the sample, around nine tenths were seen once. The sample taken for sequencing was blood. The chain has TRBV19 and TRBJ1-5; D call uncertain. The clonotype was recovered from a man aged 35-49 years in good health. The CDR3 DNA reads TGTGCCAGTAGTATGGGAGGTTCACGGCCCCAGCATTTT. Its protein product is CASSMGGSRPQHF.